This TCR beta chain was retrieved from a study of cytomegalovirus exposure and HLA in healthy donors. General study findings and limits: In a later analysis, a missense DCLRE1C variant was linked to TCR beta V- and J-gene trimming.

Donors counted as nominally healthy when sampled, yet unrecorded immune exposures were likely. Unmatched junction bases numbered 2, after V lost 0 bases and J lost 2 bases. CDR3 length: 15 residues. Looked up from germline, CDR1 is SGDLS and CDR2 is YYNGEE. On this clone: Its target is not known.

It was with 60 Vbeta and 13 Jbeta primers that the PCR ran. The data were produced by immunoSEQ multiplex PCR, yet TCRdb's version contains in-frame clones alone and is incomplete. This table holds 95,000 to 150,000 clones, about 80% found once. The sample comprised PBMCs. The receptor's source is a woman aged 35 to 49 in good health and CMV-seropositive. The chain joins TRBV9 to TRBJ2-3; 8 bases map to TRBD1. CDR3 in amino acids: CASSVDQGATDTQYF. The CDR3 bases are TGTGCCAGCAGCGTAGATCAGGGGGCCACAGATACGCAGTATTTT.